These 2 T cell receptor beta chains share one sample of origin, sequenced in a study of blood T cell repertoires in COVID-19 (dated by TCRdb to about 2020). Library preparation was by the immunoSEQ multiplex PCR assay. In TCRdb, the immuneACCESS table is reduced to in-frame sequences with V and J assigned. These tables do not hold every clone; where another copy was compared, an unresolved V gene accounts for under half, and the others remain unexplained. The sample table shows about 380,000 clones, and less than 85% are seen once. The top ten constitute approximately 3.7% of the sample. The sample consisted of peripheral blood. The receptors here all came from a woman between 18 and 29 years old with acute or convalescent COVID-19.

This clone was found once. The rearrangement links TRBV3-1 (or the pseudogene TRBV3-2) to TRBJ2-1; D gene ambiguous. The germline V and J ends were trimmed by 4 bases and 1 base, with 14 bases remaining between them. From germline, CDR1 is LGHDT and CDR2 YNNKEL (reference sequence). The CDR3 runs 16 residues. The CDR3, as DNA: TGTGCCAGCAGCCCCCACGGAGCTGGATCCTACAATGAGCAGTTCTTC. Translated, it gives CASSPHGAGSYNEQFF.

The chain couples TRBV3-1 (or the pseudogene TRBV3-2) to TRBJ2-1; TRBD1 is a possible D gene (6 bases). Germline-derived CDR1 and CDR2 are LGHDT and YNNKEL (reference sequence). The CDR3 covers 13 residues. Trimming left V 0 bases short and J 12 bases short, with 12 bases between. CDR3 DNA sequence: TGTGCCAGCAGCCAAGAAACCCGGACAGTGCAGTTCTTC. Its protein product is CASSQETRTVQFF.